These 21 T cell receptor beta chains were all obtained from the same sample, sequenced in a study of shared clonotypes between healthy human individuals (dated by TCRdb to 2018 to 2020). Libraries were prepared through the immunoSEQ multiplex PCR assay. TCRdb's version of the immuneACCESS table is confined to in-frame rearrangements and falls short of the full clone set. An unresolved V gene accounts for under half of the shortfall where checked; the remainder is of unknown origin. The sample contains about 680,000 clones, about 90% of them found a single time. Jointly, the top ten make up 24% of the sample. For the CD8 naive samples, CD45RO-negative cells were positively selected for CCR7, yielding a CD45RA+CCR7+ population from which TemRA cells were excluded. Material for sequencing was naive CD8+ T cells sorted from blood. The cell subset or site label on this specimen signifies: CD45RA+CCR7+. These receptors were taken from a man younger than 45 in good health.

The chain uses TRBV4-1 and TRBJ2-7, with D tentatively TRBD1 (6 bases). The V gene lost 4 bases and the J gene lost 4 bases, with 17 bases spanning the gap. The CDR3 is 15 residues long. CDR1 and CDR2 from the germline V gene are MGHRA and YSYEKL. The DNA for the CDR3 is TGCGCCAGCAGCCGTAGTATACAGGGCGGGTACGAGCAGTACTTC. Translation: CASSRSIQGGYEQYF.

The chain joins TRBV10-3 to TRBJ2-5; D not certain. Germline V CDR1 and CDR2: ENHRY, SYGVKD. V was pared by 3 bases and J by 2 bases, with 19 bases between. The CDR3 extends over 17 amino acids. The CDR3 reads CAISEDFGLDIQETQYF. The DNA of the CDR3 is TGTGCCATCAGTGAAGATTTCGGGCTAGACATTCAAGAGACCCAGTACTTC.

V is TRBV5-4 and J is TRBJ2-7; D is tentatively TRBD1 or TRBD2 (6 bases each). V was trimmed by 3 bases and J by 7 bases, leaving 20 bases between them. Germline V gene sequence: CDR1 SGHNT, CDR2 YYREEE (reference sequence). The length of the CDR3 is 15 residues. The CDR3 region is CASSWGAGPAREQYF. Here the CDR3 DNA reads TGTGCCAGCAGCTGGGGGGCGGGACCGGCGAGAGAGCAGTACTTC.

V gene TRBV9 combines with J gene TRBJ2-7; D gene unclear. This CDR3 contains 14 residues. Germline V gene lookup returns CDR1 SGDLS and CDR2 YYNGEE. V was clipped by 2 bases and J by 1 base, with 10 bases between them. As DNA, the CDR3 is TGTGCCAGCAGCGTTAACTGGGGATCCTACGAGCAGTACTTC. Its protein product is CASSVNWGSYEQYF.

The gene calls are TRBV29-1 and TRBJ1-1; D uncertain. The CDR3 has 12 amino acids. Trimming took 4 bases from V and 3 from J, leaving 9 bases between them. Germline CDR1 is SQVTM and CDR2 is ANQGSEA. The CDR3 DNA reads TGCAGCGTTGTTACTGGGGACACTGAAGCTTTCTTT. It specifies CSVVTGDTEAFF.

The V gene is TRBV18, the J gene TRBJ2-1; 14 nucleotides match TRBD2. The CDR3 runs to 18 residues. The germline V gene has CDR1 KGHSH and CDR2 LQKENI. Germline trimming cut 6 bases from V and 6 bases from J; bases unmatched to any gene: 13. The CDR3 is CASSPGLAGERGRNEQFF. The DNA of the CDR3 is TGTGCCAGCTCTCCGGGACTAGCGGGAGAGAGGGGTCGCAATGAGCAGTTCTTC.

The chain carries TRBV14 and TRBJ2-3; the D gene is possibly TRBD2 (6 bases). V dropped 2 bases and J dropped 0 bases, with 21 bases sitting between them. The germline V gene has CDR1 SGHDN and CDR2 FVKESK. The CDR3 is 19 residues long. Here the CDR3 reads CASSQTKISLARSTDTQYF. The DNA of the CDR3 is TGTGCCAGCAGCCAAACCAAGATATCCCTAGCGCGGAGCACAGATACGCAGTATTTT. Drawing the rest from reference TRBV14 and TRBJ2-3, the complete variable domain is EAGVTQFPSHSVIEKGQTVTLRCDPISGHDNLYWYRRVMGKEIKFLLHFVKESKQDESGMPNNRFLAERTGGTYSTLKVQPAELEDSGVYFCASSQTKISLARSTDTQYFGPGTRLTVL.

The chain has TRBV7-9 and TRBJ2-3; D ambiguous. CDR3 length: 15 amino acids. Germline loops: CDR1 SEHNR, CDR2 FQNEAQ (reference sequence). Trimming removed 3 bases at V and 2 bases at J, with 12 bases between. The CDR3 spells CASSFLDGPTDTQYF. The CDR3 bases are TGTGCCAGCAGCTTTCTTGACGGCCCCACAGATACGCAGTATTTT. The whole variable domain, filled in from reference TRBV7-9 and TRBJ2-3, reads DTGVSQNPRHKITKRGQNVTFRCDPISEHNRLYWYRQTLGQGPEFLTYFQNEAQLEKSRLLSDRFSAERPKGSFSTLEIQRTEQGDSAMYLCASSFLDGPTDTQYFGPGTRLTVL.

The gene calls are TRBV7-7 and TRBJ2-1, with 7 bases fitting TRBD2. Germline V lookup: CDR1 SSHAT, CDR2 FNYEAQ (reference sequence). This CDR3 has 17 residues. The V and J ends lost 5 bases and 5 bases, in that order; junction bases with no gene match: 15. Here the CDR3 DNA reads TGTGCCAGCAGCGGGGCGGTGGGCGGGAGTCTTGACAATGAGCAGTTCTTC. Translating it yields CASSGAVGGSLDNEQFF.

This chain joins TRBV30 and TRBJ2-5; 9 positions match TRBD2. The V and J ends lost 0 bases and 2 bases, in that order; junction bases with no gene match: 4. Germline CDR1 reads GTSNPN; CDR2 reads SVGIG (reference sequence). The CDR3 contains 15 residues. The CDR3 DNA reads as TGTGCCTGGAGTGTAGCGGGAGGCCCACAAGAGACCCAGTACTTC. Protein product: CAWSVAGGPQETQYF.

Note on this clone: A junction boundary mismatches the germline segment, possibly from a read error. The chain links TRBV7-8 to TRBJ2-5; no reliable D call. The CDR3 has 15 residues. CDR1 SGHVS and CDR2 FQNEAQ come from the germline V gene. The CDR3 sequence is CANSLRRWERETQYF. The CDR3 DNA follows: TGTGCCAACAGCCTCCGTCGTTGGGAACGAGAGACCCAGTACTTC.

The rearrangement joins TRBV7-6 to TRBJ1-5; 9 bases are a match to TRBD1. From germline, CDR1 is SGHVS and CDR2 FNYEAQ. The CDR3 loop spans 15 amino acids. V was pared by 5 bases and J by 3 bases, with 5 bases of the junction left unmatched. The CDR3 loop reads CASSEGQGINQPQHF. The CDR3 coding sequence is TGTGCCAGCAGCGAGGGACAGGGAATCAATCAGCCCCAGCATTTT.

CDR3 coding DNA: TGTGCCAGCAGAAGTGGACTAGCTAGCACAGATACGCAGTATTTT. Amino acids: CASRSGLASTDTQYF. The V call is TRBV7-9, the J call TRBJ2-3, with 8 bases matching TRBD2. In germline, CDR1 is SEHNR, CDR2 FQNEAQ (reference sequence). J lost 0 bases, V lost 6 bases, and 5 bases had no gene match. The CDR3 consists of 15 residues.

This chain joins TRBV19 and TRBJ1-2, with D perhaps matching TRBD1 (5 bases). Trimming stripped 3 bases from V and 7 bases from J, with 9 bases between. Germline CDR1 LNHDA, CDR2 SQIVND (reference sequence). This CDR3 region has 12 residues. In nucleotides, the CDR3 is TGTGCCAGTAGTATTGGGGGATCTGGCTACACCTTC. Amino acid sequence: CASSIGGSGYTF.

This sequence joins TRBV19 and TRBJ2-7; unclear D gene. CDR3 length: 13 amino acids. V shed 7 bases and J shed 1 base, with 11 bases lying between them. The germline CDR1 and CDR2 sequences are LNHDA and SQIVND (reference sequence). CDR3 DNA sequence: TGTGCCAGTACATCCTCAGGATCCTACGAGCAGTACTTC. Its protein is CASTSSGSYEQYF.

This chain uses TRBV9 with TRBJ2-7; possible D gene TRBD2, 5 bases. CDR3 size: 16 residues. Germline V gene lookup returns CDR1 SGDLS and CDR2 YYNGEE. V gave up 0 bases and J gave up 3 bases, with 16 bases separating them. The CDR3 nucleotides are TGTGCCAGCAGCGTAGGCCCCGCTACTAGTAACTACGAGCAGTACTTC. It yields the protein CASSVGPATSNYEQYF.

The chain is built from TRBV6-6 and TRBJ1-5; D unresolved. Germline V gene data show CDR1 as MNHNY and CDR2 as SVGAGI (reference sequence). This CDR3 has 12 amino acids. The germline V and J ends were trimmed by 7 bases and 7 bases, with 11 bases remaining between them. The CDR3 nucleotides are TGTGCCAGCACCCACGAGGGACAGCCCCAGCATTTT. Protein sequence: CASTHEGQPQHF.

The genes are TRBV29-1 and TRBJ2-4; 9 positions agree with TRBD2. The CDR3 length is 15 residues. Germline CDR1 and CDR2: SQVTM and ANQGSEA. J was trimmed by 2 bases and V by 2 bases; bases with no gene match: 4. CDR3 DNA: TGCAGCGTTGAATTAGCGGGAGTACCCAAAAACATTCAGTACTTC. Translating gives CSVELAGVPKNIQYF.

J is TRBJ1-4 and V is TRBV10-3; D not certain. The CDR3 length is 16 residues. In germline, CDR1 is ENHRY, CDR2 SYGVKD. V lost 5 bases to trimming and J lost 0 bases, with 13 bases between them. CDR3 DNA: TGTGCCATCAGTCCAGGACGCTATGCAACTAATGAAAAACTGTTTTTT. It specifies CAISPGRYATNEKLFF.

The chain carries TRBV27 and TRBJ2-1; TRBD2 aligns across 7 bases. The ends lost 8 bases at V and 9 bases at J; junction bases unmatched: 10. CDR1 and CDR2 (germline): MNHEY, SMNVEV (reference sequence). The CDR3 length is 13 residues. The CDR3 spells CASHASGNGEQFF. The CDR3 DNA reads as TGTGCCAGCCATGCTAGCGGAAATGGTGAGCAGTTCTTC.

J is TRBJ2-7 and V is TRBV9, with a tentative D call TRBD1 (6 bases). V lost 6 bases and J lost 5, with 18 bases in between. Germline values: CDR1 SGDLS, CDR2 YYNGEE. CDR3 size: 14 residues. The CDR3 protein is CASNEDSRVDEQYF. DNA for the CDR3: TGTGCCAGCAACGAGGACAGCAGGGTCGACGAGCAGTACTTC.